This T cell receptor (beta chain) was identified during a study of PD-1 blockade in classical Hodgkin lymphoma (dated by TCRdb to about 2020). For the study in its entirety: Nivolumab dosing was 3 mg/kg intravenously every 2 weeks, continuing until either disease progression or unacceptable toxicity. To define a peripheral blood immune signature of response to PD-1 blockade in classical Hodgkin lymphoma, the study combined TCR beta sequencing with CyTOF. Findings and caveats that apply to the study as a whole: The study covered only a single clinical trial cohort, and the causes of the repertoire differences, possibly disease activity or prior therapy, were still not defined. Lower diversity was observed in patients in whom nivolumab was started less than 1 year after ASCT, and these patients were excluded from later analyses so that confounding by immune reconstitution would be avoided. A significant rise by C4D1 was seen in CD4+ but not CD8+ TCR diversity (p=0.0027 vs p=0.16), with the rise being most apparent in complete responders (p=0.02). Baseline diversity similar to that of newly diagnosed patients was observed in trial patients achieving complete response, whereas significantly lower diversity was observed in partial responders and progressors. Baseline TCR diversity was reported to be lower in newly diagnosed patients than in healthy donors and to be lower still in relapsed/refractory patients.

As regards this clone: No cognate antigen has been identified for it. No base quality information exists; no much larger clone differs at one position.

The time point tag for this specimen amounts to: cycle 4 day 1 (C4D1), after around six weeks of nivolumab. All trial patients had relapsed after autologous stem cell transplantation, with cohorts A, B and C differing in prior brentuximab vedotin exposure. The trial cohort was composed of about 53 patients with relapsed/refractory classical Hodgkin lymphoma, for whom complete response, partial response or progressive disease was recorded as best overall response. Trial patients were treated with single-agent nivolumab in the multi-cohort phase II CheckMate 205 trial. An independent review committee assessed best overall response by applying the 2007 International Working Group response criteria. Trial PBMCs were collected just before the start of nivolumab (C1D1) and during therapy at cycle 2 day 1 and cycle 4 day 1. Peripheral blood was collected in 8 mL Vacutainer Cell Preparation Tubes, from which PBMCs were isolated by centrifugation and then cryopreserved.

Trimming at the junction amounts to 2 bases on V and 0 bases on J, and the germline ends lie 17 bases apart. The CDR3 runs 17 residues from the cysteine to the phenylalanine. The sequence is cut down to CDR3 DNA, 51 bases in frame from base 1. The Qiagen DNeasy kit was used to extract genomic DNA both from unsorted PBMCs and from the negatively selected CD4+ and CD8+ fractions. TCR beta CDR3 regions were subjected to amplification by immunoSEQ multiplex PCR with primers that anneal to V and J segments. A synthetic immune receptor repertoire was used to minimize amplification bias, and any remaining bias was removed computationally after sequencing. As for the original processing: Repertoire diversity was quantified as the Shannon entropy index using custom Python scripts. Unsorted, CD4+ and CD8+ repertoires were analyzed separately, except in combined analyses where CD4+ and CD8+ sequences were merged in silico. A clone counted as expanded when the clone's frequency after treatment rose at least 2-fold relative to C1D1, and clones undetected at baseline were given a pseudocount of 0.5. Singleton clones were defined as clones with 0 or 1 copy at C1D1, and non-singleton clones were defined as clones with 2 or more copies. Clones expanded in unsorted samples were annotated as CD4+, CD8+ or unknown by matching protein sequences in sorted samples from the same patient. Wilcoxon tests were applied to paired samples to test diversity changes from C1D1 to C4D1. The clones in this table, taken by TCRdb from immuneACCESS, are in-frame only. Not every clone is retained; where verified, under half of the shortfall comes from an unresolved V gene, and the cause of the rest is unknown. V, J and clone size were drawn from that table, and D and trimming were deduced from the DNA. The sample has roughly 24,000 clones on record, over 65% of them singletons. The top ten clonotypes cover roughly 20% of the sample.

The receptor was derived from a human donor with classical Hodgkin lymphoma. The sample was peripheral blood mononuclear cells (PBMCs), taken before the fourth cycle of nivolumab. The rearrangement combines TRBV23-1 with TRBJ2-7; a weak D assignment points to TRBD2 (6 bases agree). TRBV23-1 is designated an ORF whose function remains uncertain. This receptor has the CDR3 CASSQGGLGLDSYEQYF. The sequence in DNA is TGCGCCAGCAGTCAAGGAGGGTTGGGGTTAGACTCCTACGAGCAGTACTTC.